This T cell receptor (beta chain) was observed in a study of T cells in Graves' hyperthyroidism and ophthalmopathy. The overall study: Peripheral blood was acquired at first diagnosis, ahead of any therapy whatsoever. Study-level results: Stable hyperthyroidism and ophthalmopathy were separated using 13 V-J signatures. The model anticipated ophthalmopathy a median approximately 6.5 months pre-onset.

This clonotype appeared many times. What it recognizes is unknown. Individuals with ophthalmopathy presented a Clinical Activity Score of at least 3, a NOSPECS grade of at least 4 and a duration under 3 months. The J segment lost 6 bases and the V segment lost 4 bases, leaving 10 bases of the junction unmatched. CDR3 size: 15 residues. Germline assignment: CDR1 MNHEY and CDR2 SVGAGI. The TCR beta CDR3 regions underwent amplification using RNA transcripts as the source. HTBI primers drove first-round RT-PCR of the TCR CDR3. TCRdb analysed the multiplex PCR reads with MiXCR anew, one entry per CDR3 protein. This sample has 450,000 to 600,000 distinct CDR3 sequences, with less than 20% found just once.

The origin of this receptor is a middle-aged man with Graves' ophthalmopathy. The V call is TRBV6-5, the J call TRBJ2-7; 9 bases are a match to TRBD1. The material sequenced was blood. Written as DNA, the CDR3 is TGTGCCAGCAGTTCCTCACAGGGGGCGCGTGGCGAGCAGTACTTC. It encodes CASSSSQGARGEQYF.